This T cell receptor beta chain was captured in a study of human T cells and chemical hapten exposure. The CDR3 is 15 residues long. Germline V gives CDR1 SNHLY, CDR2 FYNNEI. V lost 5 bases and J lost 2; bases outside the gene matches: 6. From the RACE reads, TCRdb called clonotypes with MiXCR, one entry per CDR3 protein. In the table there are 150,000 to 200,000 distinct CDR3 sequences, about 20% of which are singletons. Time point defined: patch test 1, 2 weeks after DPC sensitization. Regarding treatment: therapeutic diphenylcyclopropenone sensitization with weekly scalp DPC. The TCR comes from a woman aged 50 to 65 with alopecia areata. Some clones in this sample may be carry-over from other donors' samples. This specimen was whole blood, taken in connection with sensitization to the hapten diphenylcyclopropenone (DPC). This chain uses TRBV2 with TRBJ2-3, with TRBD2 matching 8 bases. CDR3 sequence reads: CASSLTSGFTDTQYF. In DNA form, the CDR3 reads TGTGCCAGCAGTCTCACTAGCGGCTTCACAGATACGCAGTATTTT.